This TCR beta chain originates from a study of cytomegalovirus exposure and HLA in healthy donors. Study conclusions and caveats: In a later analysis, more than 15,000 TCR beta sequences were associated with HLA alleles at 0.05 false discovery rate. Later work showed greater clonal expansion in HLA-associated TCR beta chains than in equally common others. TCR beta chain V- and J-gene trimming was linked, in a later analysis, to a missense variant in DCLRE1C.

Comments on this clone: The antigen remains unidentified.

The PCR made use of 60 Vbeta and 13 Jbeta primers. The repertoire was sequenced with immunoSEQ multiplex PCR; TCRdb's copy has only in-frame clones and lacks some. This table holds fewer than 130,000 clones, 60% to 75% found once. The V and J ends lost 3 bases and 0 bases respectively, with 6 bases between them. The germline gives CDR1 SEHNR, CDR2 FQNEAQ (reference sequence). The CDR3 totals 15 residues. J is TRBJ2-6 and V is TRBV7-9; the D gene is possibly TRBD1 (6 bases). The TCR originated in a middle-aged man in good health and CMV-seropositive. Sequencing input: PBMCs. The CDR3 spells CASSLTGSGANVLTF. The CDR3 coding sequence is TGTGCCAGCAGCTTGACAGGCTCTGGGGCCAACGTCCTGACTTTC.